This T cell receptor beta chain was sequenced for a study of control samples from healthy donors and cancer patients. The protocol was immunoSEQ multiplex PCR, while the TCRdb copy is restricted to in-frame clones and leaves out a portion. The top ten clones hold 38% of a sample with some 98,000 clones, less than 85% of them seen once. The trim removed 6 bases at V and 0 bases at J, leaving 5 bases unmatched. This CDR3 has 16 residues. Germline CDR1 is MRHNA and CDR2 is SNTAGT. The source of this sequence is a man aged 70-80 years with lung cancer. The genes are TRBV6-4 and TRBJ1-3; 10 bases are shared with TRBD1. Sequences were obtained from PBMCs. CDR3: CASRDRGPGSGNTIYF. In DNA, the CDR3 is TGTGCCAGCAGAGACAGGGGGCCAGGCTCTGGAAACACCATATATTTT.